This T cell receptor beta chain is drawn from a study of blood T cell repertoires in COVID-19. Study information: The study drew acute and convalescent COVID-19 samples from the United States, Italy and Spain. T cells, B-cell-depleted T cells, or PBMCs supplied cDNA or gDNA.

The authors' processing: Estimated nucleated cell counts came from reference gene primer amplification. TCRdb's table, derived via immunoSEQ multiplex PCR, lists solely in-frame clones and lacks some. V, J and clone size are those of that table, while D and trimming were read from the DNA. Found here are roughly 100,000 clones, roughly 87% of them singletons; the top ten hold 6.2%. The table lists this clone with a few counts. The CDR3 has 15 amino acids. Between the trimmed V and J ends, which lost 6 bases and 4 bases, there was a span of 16 bases. Germline values: CDR1 MDHEN, CDR2 SYDVKM. The chain couples TRBV28 to TRBJ1-5; D possibly corresponds to TRBD1 (6 bases). Material: peripheral blood. The sequence came from a human donor in a cohort sampled during active COVID-19. The CDR3 DNA reads as TGTGCCAGCAGCCCCGGACAGAGGGGGAATCAGCCCCAGCATTTT. Amino acids: CASSPGQRGNQPQHF.